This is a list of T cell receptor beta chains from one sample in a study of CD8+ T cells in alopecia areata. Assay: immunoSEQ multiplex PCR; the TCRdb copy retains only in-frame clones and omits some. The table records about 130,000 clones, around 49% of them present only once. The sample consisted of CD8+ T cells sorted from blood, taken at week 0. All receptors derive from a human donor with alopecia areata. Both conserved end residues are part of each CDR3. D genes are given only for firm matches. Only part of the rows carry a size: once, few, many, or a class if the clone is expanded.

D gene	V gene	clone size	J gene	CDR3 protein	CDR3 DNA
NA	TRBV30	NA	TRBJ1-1	CAWNAYRDVAVWTEAFF	TGTGCCTGGAATGCATACAGGGATGTAGCCGTTTGGACTGAAGCTTTCTTT
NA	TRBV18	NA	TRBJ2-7	CASSWAGAGSYEQYF	TGTGCCAGCTCGTGGGCAGGGGCCGGCTCCTACGAGCAGTACTTC
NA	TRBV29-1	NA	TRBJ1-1	CSVVDSKMNTEAFF	TGCAGCGTTGTGGACAGTAAGATGAACACTGAAGCTTTCTTT
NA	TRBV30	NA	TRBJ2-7	CAWSVLLGAEQYF	TGTGCCTGGAGTGTACTTCTTGGGGCCGAGCAGTACTTC
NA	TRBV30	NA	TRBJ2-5	CAWSGGERGTETQYF	TGTGCCTGGAGTGGGGGAGAGAGGGGAACGGAGACCCAGTACTTC
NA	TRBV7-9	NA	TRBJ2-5	CASSFRTGLLSGETQYF	TGTGCCAGCAGCTTCCGGACTGGATTGCTTTCGGGGGAGACCCAGTACTTC
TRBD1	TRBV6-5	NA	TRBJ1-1	CASSYLAGGTEAFF	TGTGCCAGCAGTTACCTGGCAGGGGGAACTGAAGCTTTCTTT
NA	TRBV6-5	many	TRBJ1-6	CASSAEDSGWAPLHF	TGTGCCAGCAGTGCAGAGGACAGCGGCTGGGCGCCCCTCCACTTT
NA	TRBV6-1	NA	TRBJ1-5	CASSDPRGGNQPQHF	TGTGCCAGCAGTGATCCCAGGGGAGGCAATCAGCCCCAGCATTTT
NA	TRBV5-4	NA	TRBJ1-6	CASSLSAGINSPLHF	TGTGCCAGCAGCTTGTCGGCAGGGATAAATTCACCCCTCCACTTT
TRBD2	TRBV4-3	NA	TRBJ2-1	CASSQDQGLAGVNEQFF	TGCGCCAGCAGCCAAGATCAAGGGCTAGCGGGGGTTAATGAGCAGTTCTTC
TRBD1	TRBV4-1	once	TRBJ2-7	CASSQVETGNYEQYF	TGCGCCAGCAGCCAAGTCGAGACAGGGAACTACGAGCAGTACTTC
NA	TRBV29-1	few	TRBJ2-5	CSVDSFQETQYF	TGCAGCGTTGACAGCTTCCAAGAGACCCAGTACTTC
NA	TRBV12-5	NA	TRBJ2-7	CASGPRDRSYEQYF	TGTGCTAGTGGCCCCCGGGACCGATCCTACGAGCAGTACTTC
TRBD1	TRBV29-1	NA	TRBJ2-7	CSVEALGQGAYEQYF	TGCAGCGTTGAGGCCCTAGGACAGGGGGCTTACGAGCAGTACTTC
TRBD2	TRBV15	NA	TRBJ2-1	CATSSGPPGTSTYNEQFF	TGTGCCACCAGCAGCGGACCCCCCGGGACTAGCACATACAATGAGCAGTTCTTC
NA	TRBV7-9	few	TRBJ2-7	CASSRTSYEQYF	TGTGCCAGCAGCCGGACGAGCTACGAGCAGTACTTC
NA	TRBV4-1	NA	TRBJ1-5	CASSQEGSFQPQHF	TGCGCCAGCAGCCAAGAAGGCAGTTTTCAGCCCCAGCATTTT
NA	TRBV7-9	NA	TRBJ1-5	CASSLGVMPQHF	TGTGCCAGCAGCTTAGGCGTAATGCCCCAGCATTTT
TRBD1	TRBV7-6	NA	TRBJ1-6	CASSAGTGVSSPLHF	TGTGCCAGCAGCGCCGGGACAGGAGTAAGTTCACCCCTCCACTTT
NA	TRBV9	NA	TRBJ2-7	CASSEGDISYEQYF	TGTGCCAGCAGCGAGGGGGACATCTCCTACGAGCAGTACTTC
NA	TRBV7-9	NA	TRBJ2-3	CASKETDTQYF	TGTGCCAGCAAGGAGACAGATACGCAGTATTTT
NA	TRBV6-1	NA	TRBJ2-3	CASSSLWKDTQYF	TGTGCCAGCAGTTCCCTGTGGAAAGATACGCAGTATTTT
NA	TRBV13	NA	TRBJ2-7	CASSSSPRGQYF	TGTGCCAGCAGCTCCAGCCCACGCGGGCAGTACTTC
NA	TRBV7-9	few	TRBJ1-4	CASSWGPLISF	TGTGCCAGCAGCTGGGGACCATTAATAAGTTTT
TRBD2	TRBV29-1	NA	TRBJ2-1	CSVEGVTSGNNEQFF	TGCAGCGTTGAAGGGGTGACTAGCGGAAACAATGAGCAGTTCTTC
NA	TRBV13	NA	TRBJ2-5	CASSWAPQETQYF	TGTGCCAGCAGCTGGGCACCGCAAGAGACCCAGTACTTC
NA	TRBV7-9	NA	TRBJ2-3	CASSDRADTQYF	TGTGCCAGCAGCGATAGGGCAGATACGCAGTATTTT
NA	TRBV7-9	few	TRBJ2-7	CASSFRQAEVDEQYF	TGTGCCAGCAGCTTTAGACAGGCGGAGGTCGACGAGCAGTACTTC
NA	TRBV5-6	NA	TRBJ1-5	CASSLAPGPQHF	TGTGCCAGCAGCTTGGCCCCAGGGCCCCAGCATTTT
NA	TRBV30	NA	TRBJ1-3	CAWSVRRRRSGNTIYF	TGTGCCTGGAGTGTACGAAGACGCCGCTCTGGAAACACCATATATTTT
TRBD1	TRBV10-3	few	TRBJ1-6	CAISTGDSPLHF	TGTGCCATCAGTACAGGGGACTCACCCCTCCACTTT
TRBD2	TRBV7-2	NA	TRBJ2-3	CASSSSGDYTDTQYF	TGTGCCAGCAGCTCTAGCGGGGATTACACAGATACGCAGTATTTT
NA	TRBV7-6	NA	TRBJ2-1	CASSLQISSYNEQFF	TGTGCCAGCAGTCTACAGATTAGCTCCTACAATGAGCAGTTCTTC
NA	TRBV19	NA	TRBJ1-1	CASTKAIGWSTEAFF	TGTGCCAGTACGAAGGCAATTGGATGGAGCACTGAAGCTTTCTTT
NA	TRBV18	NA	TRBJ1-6	CASSPEGLRWSPLHF	TGTGCCAGCTCACCAGAGGGGTTGAGGTGGTCACCCCTCCACTTT
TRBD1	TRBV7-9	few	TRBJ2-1	CASSFGDRGYNEQFF	TGTGCCAGCAGCTTTGGGGACAGGGGCTACAATGAGCAGTTCTTC
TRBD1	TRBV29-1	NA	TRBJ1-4	CSVRTGEGEKLFF	TGCAGCGTACGGACAGGGGAGGGTGAAAAACTGTTTTTT
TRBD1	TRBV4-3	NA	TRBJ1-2	CASSQDQRTGGGYTF	TGCGCCAGCAGCCAAGATCAACGGACAGGGGGCGGCTACACCTTC
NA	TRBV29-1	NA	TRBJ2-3	CSVSFRATSTDTQYF	TGCAGCGTTTCTTTCAGGGCCACTAGCACAGATACGCAGTATTTT
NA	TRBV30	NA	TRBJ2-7	CAWSVGAGTYEQYF	TGTGCCTGGAGTGTAGGGGCAGGAACCTACGAGCAGTACTTC
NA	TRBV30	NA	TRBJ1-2	CAWSYSDNYGYTF	TGTGCCTGGAGTTACTCAGATAACTATGGCTACACCTTC
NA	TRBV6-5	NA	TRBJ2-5	CASSYSRTSQETQYF	TGTGCCAGCAGTTACTCGCGGACAAGCCAAGAGACCCAGTACTTC
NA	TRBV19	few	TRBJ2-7	CASSIGENAEAVEQYF	TGTGCCAGTAGTATAGGGGAAAATGCGGAGGCAGTCGAGCAGTACTTC
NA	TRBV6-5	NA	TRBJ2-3	CASSYGEDTQYF	TGTGCCAGCAGTTACGGGGAAGATACGCAGTATTTT
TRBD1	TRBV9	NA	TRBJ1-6	CASSGMTGDSPLHF	TGTGCCAGCAGCGGGATGACAGGGGACTCACCCCTCCACTTT
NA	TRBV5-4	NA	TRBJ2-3	CASSLWSGKPPGTDTQYF	TGTGCCAGCAGCTTGTGGTCGGGGAAGCCTCCGGGCACAGATACGCAGTATTTT
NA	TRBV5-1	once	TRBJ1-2	CASSLGAASRYGYTF	TGCGCCAGCAGCTTGGGGGCAGCCTCCCGATATGGCTACACCTTC
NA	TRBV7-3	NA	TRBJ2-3	CASSSLLRDTQYF	TGTGCCAGCAGCTCTCTTCTTCGGGATACGCAGTATTTT